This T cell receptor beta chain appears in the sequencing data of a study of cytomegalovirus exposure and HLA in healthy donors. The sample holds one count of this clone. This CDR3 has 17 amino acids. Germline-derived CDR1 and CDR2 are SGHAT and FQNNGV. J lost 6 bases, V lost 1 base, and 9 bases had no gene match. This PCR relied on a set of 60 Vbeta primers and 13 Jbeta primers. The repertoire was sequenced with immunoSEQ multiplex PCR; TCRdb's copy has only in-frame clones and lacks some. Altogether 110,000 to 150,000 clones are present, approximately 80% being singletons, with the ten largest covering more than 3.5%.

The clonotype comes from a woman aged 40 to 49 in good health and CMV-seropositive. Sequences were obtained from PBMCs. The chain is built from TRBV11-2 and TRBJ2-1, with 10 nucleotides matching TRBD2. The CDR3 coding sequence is TGTGCCAGCAGCTTAGGGTTCCTAGCGGGGGCCCTCAATGAGCAGTTCTTC. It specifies CASSLGFLAGALNEQFF.